Here is one T cell receptor beta chain with its context. Its antigen is unknown. The sample is drawn from a study of breast tumors, draining lymph nodes, adjacent tissues. Study outcomes and limitations: Luminal-like breast cancer showed significantly higher tumor–nontumor repertoire similarity than basal-like. The data were judged consistent with most tumor T cells coming from lymph node and expanding in tumor. The lymph node origin of tumor T cells was framed as consistent with a hypothesis, not demonstrated. Tumors had less TCR diversity than lymph nodes, more than nontumor tissue.

Axillary draining lymph nodes of breast cancer patients supplied the node samples. TCRdb called the multiplex PCR reads again in MiXCR, with one record for every CDR3 protein. The table includes around 110,000 distinct CDR3 sequences, 30% detected once. Losses at the gene ends were 3 bases for V and 11 bases for J; bases not matched to a gene: 12. The CDR3 sequence is 14 residues long. Germline values: CDR1 DFQATT, CDR2 SNEGSKA (reference sequence). This TCR came from a female donor with breast cancer. Some clones in this sample may be carry-over from other donors' samples. The gene calls are TRBV20-1 and TRBJ2-5; TRBD2 agrees at 10 bases. Specimen: axillary lymph node tissue. The CDR3 sequence is CSASLAGATDTQYF. DNA of the CDR3: TGCAGTGCTAGCCTAGCGGGAGCCACAGATACGCAGTACTTC.